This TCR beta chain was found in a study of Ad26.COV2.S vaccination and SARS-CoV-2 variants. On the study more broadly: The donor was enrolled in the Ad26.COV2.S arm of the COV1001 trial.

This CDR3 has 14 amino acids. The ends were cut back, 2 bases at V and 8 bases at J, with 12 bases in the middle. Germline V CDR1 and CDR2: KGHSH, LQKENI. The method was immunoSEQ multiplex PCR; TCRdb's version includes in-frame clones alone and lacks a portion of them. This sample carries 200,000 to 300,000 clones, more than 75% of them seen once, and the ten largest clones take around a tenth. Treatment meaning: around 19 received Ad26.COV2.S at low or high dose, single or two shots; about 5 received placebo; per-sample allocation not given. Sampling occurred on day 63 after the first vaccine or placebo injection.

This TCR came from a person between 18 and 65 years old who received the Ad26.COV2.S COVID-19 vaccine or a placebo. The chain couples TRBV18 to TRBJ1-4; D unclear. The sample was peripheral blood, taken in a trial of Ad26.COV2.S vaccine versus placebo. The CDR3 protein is CASSPAGKREKLFF. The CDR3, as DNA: TGTGCCAGCTCACCAGCGGGAAAGAGGGAAAAACTGTTTTTT.